The next 14 T cell receptor beta chains were all read from a single sample in a study of T-cell reconstitution after alpha-beta-depleted transplantation in children. Unique molecular identifiers were built into the TCRbeta library. TCRdb fed the PCR reads into MiXCR, producing one record per CDR3 protein. Altogether about 74,000 distinct CDR3 sequences are present, around 14% being singletons, with the ten largest covering 27%. The sequencing here drew on PBMCs, mostly from graft donor cells, taken 180 days after TCRalphabeta/CD19-depleted stem cell transplant. The receptors here all came from a male patient between 2 and 10 years old who had a stem cell transplant for acute lymphoblastic leukemia, so the T cells may come from the graft donor.

This clonotype showed up just a few times. The chain is built from TRBV7-9 and TRBJ2-3; 11 bases agree with TRBD2. This CDR3 comprises 16 residues. V lost 5 bases to trimming and J lost 9 bases; unmatched junction nucleotides: 13. The germline CDR1 and CDR2 sequences are SEHNR and FQNEAQ (reference sequence). In DNA, the CDR3 is TGTGCCAGCAGCCTCGCTAGCGGGGGGCCCATGTCGACGCAGTATTTT. Translated, it gives CASSLASGGPMSTQYF.

This clonotype has ten or more counts. DNA of the CDR3: TGCGCCAGCAGCCAAGTTGGCATTACCACAGTAGGCTACACCTTC. This encodes CASSQVGITTVGYTF. V is TRBV4-3 and J is TRBJ1-2; no clear D gene. The V gene's germline CDR1 is LGHNA and CDR2 YSLEER. This CDR3 comprises 15 residues. Trimming cost V 1 base and J 8 bases, with 17 bases left between them.

CDR3 protein: CSASSGGSTDTQYF. CDR3 nucleotide sequence: TGCAGTGCTAGTAGCGGAGGTAGCACAGATACGCAGTATTTT. The rearrangement uses TRBV20-1 and TRBJ2-3; maybe TRBD2 (6 bases). The CDR3 is made up of 14 amino acids. Trimming removed 3 bases at V and 0 bases at J, with 10 bases between. Germline values: CDR1 DFQATT, CDR2 SNEGSKA (reference sequence).

As to this clonotype: No conserved phenylalanine or tryptophan is present at the end of the CDR3, so a read error is the likely explanation. This rearrangement joins TRBV28 to TRBJ1-2; 7 nucleotides line up with TRBD1. With V trimmed by 3 bases and J by 5 bases, 12 bases remained unmatched. From germline, CDR1 is MDHEN and CDR2 SYDVKM. The CDR3 runs to 16 residues. CDR3 sequence (DNA): TGTGCCAGCAGTTTGACAATGACAGGGCTCCCTTATGGCTACACCCTC. Its protein is CASSLTMTGLPYGYTL.

This clonotype was detected only a few times. The gene calls are TRBV10-3 and TRBJ2-3, with D perhaps being TRBD1 or TRBD2 (5 bases each). Trimming cost V 6 bases and J 4 bases, with 8 bases left between them. From germline, CDR1 is ENHRY and CDR2 SYGVKD. This CDR3 has 12 residues. CDR3 sequence reads: CAISRGPDTQYF. In nucleotides, the CDR3 is TGTGCCATCAGCCGGGGACCAGATACGCAGTATTTT.

This clonotype was recorded a few times. The chain employs TRBV27 and TRBJ1-5; no clear D gene. Between the trimmed V and J ends, which lost 7 bases and 5 bases, there was a span of 18 bases. Germline CDR1 and CDR2: MNHEY and SMNVEV (reference sequence). The CDR3 loop spans 15 amino acids. In DNA form, the CDR3 reads TGTGCCAGCAACAGCTTATTGGGGTCCGATCAGCCCCAGCATTTT. It is translated as CASNSLLGSDQPQHF.

The chain combines TRBV11-2 with TRBJ2-7; 8 bases map to TRBD2. The CDR3 is 16 amino acids. V lost 1 base to trimming and J lost 6 bases; unmatched junction nucleotides: 11. The germline gives CDR1 SGHAT, CDR2 FQNNGV. The chain's CDR3 is CASSLVPSGYIGEQYF. DNA of the CDR3: TGTGCCAGCAGCTTAGTTCCTAGCGGGTATATCGGCGAGCAGTACTTC.

The table lists this clonotype with a few counts. The chain employs TRBV12-3 or TRBV12-4 and TRBJ2-7, with TRBD2 as a possible D gene (7 bases). V was pared by 6 bases and J by 0 bases, with 21 bases between. The CDR3 totals 17 residues. In DNA, the CDR3 is TGTGCCAGCAGACCTCCTTGGGGGGGCTCCGGCTCCTACGAGCAGTACTTC. The encoded protein is CASRPPWGGSGSYEQYF.

The chain has TRBV21-1 and TRBJ2-2; TRBD2, the table's D call, was not compared with the DNA. TRBV21-1 is a documented pseudogene. The CDR3 covers 17 residues. The DNA of the CDR3 is TGTGCCAGCAGCAAAGATGGACTAGCGGGTCTCACCGGGGAGCTGTTTTTT. Translation gives CASSKDGLAGLTGELFF.

This chain uses TRBV27 with TRBJ1-5; 10 bases agree with TRBD1. The CDR3 spans 14 residues. V trimming: 10 bases; J trimming: 8 bases; junction bases outside the gene matches: 11. Germline V gene data show CDR1 as MNHEY and CDR2 as SMNVEV (reference sequence). This chain's CDR3 is CATRATGGREPQHF. Here the CDR3 DNA reads TGTGCCACCAGGGCGACAGGGGGCCGTGAGCCCCAGCATTTT.

The chain combines TRBV7-2 with TRBJ2-6; TRBD1 or TRBD2 may be the D gene (6 bases each). Trimming removed 5 bases at V and 4 bases at J, with 15 bases between. Germline assignment: CDR1 SGHTA and CDR2 FQGNSA. The CDR3 spans 16 residues. CDR3 residues: CASSVRGAKGANVLTF. The CDR3 DNA follows: TGTGCCAGCAGCGTTAGGGGGGCAAAGGGGGCCAACGTCCTGACTTTC.

Within the sample, this clonotype is medium-sized. The genes are TRBV9 and TRBJ2-7; D remains ambiguous. In germline, CDR1 is SGDLS, CDR2 YYNGEE. The CDR3 is made up of 13 amino acids. With 0 bases removed from V and 6 bases from J, the gap between germline ends came to 10 bases. CDR3 nucleotides: TGTGCCAGCAGCGTAGTTCCCGGCGGCGAGCAGTACTTC. It specifies CASSVVPGGEQYF.

This clonotype was found a few times. The J gene is TRBJ1-2, the V gene TRBV24-1; D remains ambiguous. Per germline, CDR1 KGHDR and CDR2 SFDVKD. This CDR3 has 12 residues. Trimming took off 4 bases at V and 3 bases at J, with 5 bases between the two ends. CDR3 DNA: TGTGCCACCAGTGAGTCGGACTATGGCTACACCTTC. Protein: CATSESDYGYTF.

This clonotype was picked up many times. The V call is TRBV7-2, the J call TRBJ1-3; 7 positions agree with TRBD1. V was clipped by 5 bases and J by 2 bases; unmatched bases: 3. Germline V lookup: CDR1 SGHTA, CDR2 FQGNSA. This CDR3 has 14 amino acids. The CDR3 here is CASSPGGPGNTIYF. The CDR3 DNA follows: TGTGCCAGCAGCCCAGGGGGACCTGGAAACACCATATATTTT.